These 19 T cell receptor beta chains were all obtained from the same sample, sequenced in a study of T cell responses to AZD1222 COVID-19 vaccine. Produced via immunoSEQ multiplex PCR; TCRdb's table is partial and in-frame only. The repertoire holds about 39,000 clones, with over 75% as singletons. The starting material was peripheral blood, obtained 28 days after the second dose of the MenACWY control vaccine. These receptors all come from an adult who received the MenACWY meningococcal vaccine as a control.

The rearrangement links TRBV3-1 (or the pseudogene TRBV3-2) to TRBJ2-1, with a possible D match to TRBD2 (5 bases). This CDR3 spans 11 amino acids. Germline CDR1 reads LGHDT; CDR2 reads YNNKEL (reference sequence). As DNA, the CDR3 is TGTGATACTAGCTCCTACAATGAGCAGTTCTTC. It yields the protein CDTSSYNEQFF.

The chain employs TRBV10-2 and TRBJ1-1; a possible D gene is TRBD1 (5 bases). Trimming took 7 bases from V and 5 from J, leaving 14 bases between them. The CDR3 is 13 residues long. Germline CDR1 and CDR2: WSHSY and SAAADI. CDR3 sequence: CASTFGGATEAFF. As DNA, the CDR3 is TGCGCCAGCACCTTCGGAGGGGCGACTGAAGCTTTCTTT.

The chain's CDR3 is CASSQGPSGNTIYF. In DNA, the CDR3 is TGTGCCAGCAGCCAAGGACCCTCTGGAAACACCATATATTTT. The V gene is TRBV3-1 (or the pseudogene TRBV3-2), the J gene TRBJ1-3; D is ambiguous. The V and J ends lost 1 base and 0 bases respectively, with 4 bases between them. The CDR3 contains 14 residues. Germline loops: CDR1 LGHDT, CDR2 YNNKEL (reference sequence).

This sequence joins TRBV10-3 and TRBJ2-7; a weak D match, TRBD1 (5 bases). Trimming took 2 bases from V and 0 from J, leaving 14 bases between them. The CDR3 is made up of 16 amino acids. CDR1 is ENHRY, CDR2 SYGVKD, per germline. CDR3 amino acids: CAISEGQRLSSYEQYF. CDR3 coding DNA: TGTGCCATCAGTGAGGGACAACGCCTGAGCTCCTACGAGCAGTACTTC.

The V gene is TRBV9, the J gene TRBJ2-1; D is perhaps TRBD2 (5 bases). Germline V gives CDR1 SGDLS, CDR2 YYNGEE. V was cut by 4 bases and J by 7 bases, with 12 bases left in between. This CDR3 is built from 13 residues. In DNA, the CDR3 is TGTGCCAGCAGCCGGGGTCCTCAAAATGAGCAGTTCTTC. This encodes CASSRGPQNEQFF.

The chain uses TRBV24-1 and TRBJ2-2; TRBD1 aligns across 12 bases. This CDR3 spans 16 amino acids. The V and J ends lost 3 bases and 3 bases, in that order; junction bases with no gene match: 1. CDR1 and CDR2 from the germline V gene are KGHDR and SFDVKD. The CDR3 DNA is TGTGCCACCAGTGATAGGGACAGGGGGCACACCGGGGAGCTGTTTTTT. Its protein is CATSDRDRGHTGELFF.

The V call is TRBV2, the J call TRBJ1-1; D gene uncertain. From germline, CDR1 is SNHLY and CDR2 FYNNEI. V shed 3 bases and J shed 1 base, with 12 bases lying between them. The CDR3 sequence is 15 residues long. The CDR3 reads CASSEYRHQNTEAFF. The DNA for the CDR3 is TGTGCCAGCAGTGAGTATCGACACCAGAACACTGAAGCTTTCTTT.

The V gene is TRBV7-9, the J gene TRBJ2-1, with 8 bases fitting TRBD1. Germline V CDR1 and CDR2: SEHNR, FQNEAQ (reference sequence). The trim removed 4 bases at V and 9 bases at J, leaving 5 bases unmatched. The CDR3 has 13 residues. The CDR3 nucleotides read TGTGCCAGCAGCTCGACAGGGGTAGGTGAGCAGTTCTTC. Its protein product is CASSSTGVGEQFF. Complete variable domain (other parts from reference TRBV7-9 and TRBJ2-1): DTGVSQNPRHKITKRGQNVTFRCDPISEHNRLYWYRQTLGQGPEFLTYFQNEAQLEKSRLLSDRFSAERPKGSFSTLEIQRTEQGDSAMYLCASSSTGVGEQFFGPGTRLTVL.

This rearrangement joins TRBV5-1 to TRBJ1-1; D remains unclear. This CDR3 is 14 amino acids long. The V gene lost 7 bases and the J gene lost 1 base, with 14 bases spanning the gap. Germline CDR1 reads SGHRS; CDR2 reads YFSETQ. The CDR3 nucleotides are TGCGCCAGCGTTGAAGACGGAGGGAACACTGAAGCTTTCTTT. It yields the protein CASVEDGGNTEAFF.

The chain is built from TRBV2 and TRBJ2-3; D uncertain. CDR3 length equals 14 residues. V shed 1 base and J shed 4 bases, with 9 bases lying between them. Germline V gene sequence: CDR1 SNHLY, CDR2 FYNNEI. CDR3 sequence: CASSEEFNADTQYF. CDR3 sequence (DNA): TGTGCCAGCAGTGAAGAGTTCAATGCAGATACGCAGTATTTT.

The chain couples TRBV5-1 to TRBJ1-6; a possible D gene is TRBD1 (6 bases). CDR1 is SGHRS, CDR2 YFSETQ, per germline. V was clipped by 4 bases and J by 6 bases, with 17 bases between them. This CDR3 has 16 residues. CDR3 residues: CASSRGQAFPNSPLHF. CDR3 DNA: TGCGCCAGCAGCCGGGGGCAGGCGTTTCCTAATTCACCCCTCCACTTT.

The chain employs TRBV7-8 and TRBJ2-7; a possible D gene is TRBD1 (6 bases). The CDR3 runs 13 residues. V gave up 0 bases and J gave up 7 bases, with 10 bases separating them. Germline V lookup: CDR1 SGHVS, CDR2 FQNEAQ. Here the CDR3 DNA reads TGTGCCAGCAGCTTAGCGGGGGCCTGGGAGCAGTACTTC. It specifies CASSLAGAWEQYF.

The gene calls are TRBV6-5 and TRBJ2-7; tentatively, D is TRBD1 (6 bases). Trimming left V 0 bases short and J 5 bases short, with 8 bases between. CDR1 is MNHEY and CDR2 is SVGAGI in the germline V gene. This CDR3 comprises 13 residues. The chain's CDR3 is CASSYSAGDEQYF. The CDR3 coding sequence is TGTGCCAGCAGTTACTCCGCAGGGGACGAGCAGTACTTC.

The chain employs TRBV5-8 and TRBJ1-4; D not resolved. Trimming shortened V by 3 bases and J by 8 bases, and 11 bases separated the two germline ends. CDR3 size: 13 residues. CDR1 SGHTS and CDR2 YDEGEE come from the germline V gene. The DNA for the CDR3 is TGTGCCAGCAGCTCCCACTTTGGCGAAAAACTGTTTTTT. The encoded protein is CASSSHFGEKLFF.

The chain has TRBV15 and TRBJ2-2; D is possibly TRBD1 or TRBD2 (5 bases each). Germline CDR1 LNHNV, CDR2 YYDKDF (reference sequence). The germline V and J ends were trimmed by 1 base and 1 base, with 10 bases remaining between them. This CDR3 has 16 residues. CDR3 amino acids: CATSRVGTGNTGELFF. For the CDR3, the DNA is TGTGCCACCAGCAGAGTGGGGACGGGGAACACCGGGGAGCTGTTTTTT.

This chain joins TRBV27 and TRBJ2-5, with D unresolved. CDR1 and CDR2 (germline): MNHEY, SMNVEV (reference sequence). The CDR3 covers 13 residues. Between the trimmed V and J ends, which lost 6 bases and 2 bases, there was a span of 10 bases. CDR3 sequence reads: CASSRNGQETQYF. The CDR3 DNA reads TGTGCCAGCAGCCGAAATGGGCAAGAGACCCAGTACTTC.

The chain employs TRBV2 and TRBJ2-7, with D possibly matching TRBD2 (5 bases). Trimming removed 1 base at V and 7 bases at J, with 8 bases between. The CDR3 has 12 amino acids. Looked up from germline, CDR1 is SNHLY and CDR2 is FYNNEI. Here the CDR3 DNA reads TGTGCCAGCAGTGAAGGCTGGAGGGAGCAGTACTTC. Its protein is CASSEGWREQYF.

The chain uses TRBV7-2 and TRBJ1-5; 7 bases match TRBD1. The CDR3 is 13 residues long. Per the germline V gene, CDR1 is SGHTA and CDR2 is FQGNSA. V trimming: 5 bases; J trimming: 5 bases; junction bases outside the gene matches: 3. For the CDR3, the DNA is TGTGCCAGCAGCGGGCAGGGGGATCAGCCCCAGCATTTT. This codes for CASSGQGDQPQHF.

The CDR3 DNA is TGTGCCAGCAGCTTACCAGACAGTACCAACTATGGCTACACCTTC. Protein sequence: CASSLPDSTNYGYTF. This rearrangement joins TRBV11-3 to TRBJ1-2; possible D gene TRBD1, 5 bases. Germline V gives CDR1 SGHNT, CDR2 YENEEA. V lost 2 bases, J lost 2 bases, and 12 bases lay in between. CDR3 size: 15 residues.